The table lists the clone carrying this T cell receptor beta chain with many counts. CDR1 SGHAT and CDR2 FQNNGV come from the germline V gene. This CDR3 is built from 15 residues. V gave up 6 bases and J gave up 5 bases; unmatched junction bases: 7. Combining iRepertoire HTBI primers with Arm-PCR of CDR3 regions, the authors built TCR beta libraries. TCRdb passed the multiplex PCR reads through MiXCR, listing each CDR3 protein once. Of 650,000 to 850,000 distinct CDR3 sequences listed, about 32% are singletons. Time point here: persistent/refractory GD, antithyroid drugs over 5 years with positive TRAb. The TCR library was made from RNA that had been extracted from PBMCs in TRIzol. This entry belongs to a study of regulatory T cells in long-lasting Graves disease.

Source: peripheral blood mononuclear cells (PBMCs), taken when the disease was refractory, from a patient treated with antithyroid drugs. The V gene is TRBV11-2, the J gene TRBJ2-5; 12 nucleotides agree with TRBD2. This receptor was obtained from a female donor with Graves disease. The CDR3 loop reads CASSPRLAGVETQYF. As DNA, the CDR3 is TGTGCCAGCAGTCCCAGACTAGCGGGAGTGGAGACCCAGTACTTC. The full variable domain, its missing parts supplied by reference TRBV11-2 and TRBJ2-5, is EAGVAQSPRYKIIEKRQSVAFWCNPISGHATLYWYQQILGQGPKLLIQFQNNGVVDDSQLPKDRFSAERLKGVDSTLKIQPAKLEDSAVYLCASSPRLAGVETQYFGPGTRLLVL.